The source of this T cell receptor (beta chain) is a study of breast tumors, draining lymph nodes, adjacent tissues. Study-level findings and limits: Luminal-like breast cancer showed significantly higher tumor–nontumor repertoire similarity than basal-like.

This clonotype occurred many times. Its cognate antigen is unknown. The germline CDR1 and CDR2 sequences are KGHDR and SFDVKD. V was cut by 5 bases and J by 0 bases, with 18 bases left in between. This CDR3 has 18 residues. Each CDR3 protein is one row after TCRdb ran MiXCR on the multiplex PCR reads. The table has 200,000 or so distinct CDR3 sequences, about 32% seen once. Axillary draining lymph nodes of breast cancer patients supplied the node samples. Material for sequencing was axillary lymph node tissue. This clonotype was sampled from a female donor with breast cancer. Some clones in this sample may be carry-over from other donors' samples. The chain is built from TRBV24-1 and TRBJ2-2; TRBD1 might be the D (5 bases). The CDR3 protein is CATSAPTVRAANTGELFF. The DNA for the CDR3 is TGTGCCACCAGTGCCCCGACAGTCCGGGCCGCGAACACCGGGGAGCTGTTTTTT.